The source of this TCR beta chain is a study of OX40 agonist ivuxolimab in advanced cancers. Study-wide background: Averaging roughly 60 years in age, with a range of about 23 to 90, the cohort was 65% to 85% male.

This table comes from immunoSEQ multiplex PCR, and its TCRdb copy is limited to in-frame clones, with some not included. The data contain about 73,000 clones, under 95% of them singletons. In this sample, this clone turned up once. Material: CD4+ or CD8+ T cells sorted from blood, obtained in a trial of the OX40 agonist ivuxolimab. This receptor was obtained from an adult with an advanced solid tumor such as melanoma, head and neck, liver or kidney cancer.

CDR3 in amino acids: CASSSPEGSVGEQFF. The DNA for the CDR3 is TGCGCCAGCAGCTCCCCGGAAGGTTCGGTAGGGGAGCAGTTCTTC. The chain combines TRBV4-1 with TRBJ2-1; D remains ambiguous. The CDR3 extends over 15 amino acids. Trimming removed 5 bases at V and 10 bases at J, with 21 bases between. CDR1 is MGHRA and CDR2 is YSYEKL in the germline V gene.